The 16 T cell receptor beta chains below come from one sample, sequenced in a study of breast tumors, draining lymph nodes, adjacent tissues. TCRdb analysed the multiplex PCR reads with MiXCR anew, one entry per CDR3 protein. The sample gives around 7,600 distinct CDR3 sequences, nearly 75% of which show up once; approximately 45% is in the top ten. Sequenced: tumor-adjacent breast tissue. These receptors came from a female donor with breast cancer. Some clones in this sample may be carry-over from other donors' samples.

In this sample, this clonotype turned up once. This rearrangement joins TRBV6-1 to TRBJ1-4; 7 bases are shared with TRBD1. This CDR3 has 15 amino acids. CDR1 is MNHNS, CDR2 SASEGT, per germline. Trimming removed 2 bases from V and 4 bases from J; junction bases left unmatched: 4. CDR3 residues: CASSESAGGNEKLFF. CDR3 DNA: TGTGCCAGCAGTGAATCGGCAGGGGGTAATGAAAAACTGTTTTTT.

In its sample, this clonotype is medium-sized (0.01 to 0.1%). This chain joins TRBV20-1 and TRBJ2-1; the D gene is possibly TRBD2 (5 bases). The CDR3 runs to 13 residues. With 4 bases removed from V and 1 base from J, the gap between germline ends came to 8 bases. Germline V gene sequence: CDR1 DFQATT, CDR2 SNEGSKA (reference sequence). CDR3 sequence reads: CSANSASYNEQFF. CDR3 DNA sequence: TGCAGTGCTAATAGCGCTTCCTACAATGAGCAGTTCTTC.

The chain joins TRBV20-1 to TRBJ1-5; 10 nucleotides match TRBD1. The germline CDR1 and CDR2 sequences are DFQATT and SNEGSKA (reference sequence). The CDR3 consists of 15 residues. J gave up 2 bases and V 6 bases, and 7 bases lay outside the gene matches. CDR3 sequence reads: CSAELGQGGNQPQHF. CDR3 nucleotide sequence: TGCAGTGCCGAACTAGGACAGGGGGGCAATCAGCCCCAGCATTTT.

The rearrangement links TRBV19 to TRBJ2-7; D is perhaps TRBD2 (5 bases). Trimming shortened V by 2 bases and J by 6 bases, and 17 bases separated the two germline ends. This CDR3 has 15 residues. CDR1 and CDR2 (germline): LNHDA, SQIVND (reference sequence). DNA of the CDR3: TGTGCCAGTAGTATATCCATAGTTGGAGGTGGCGAGCAGTACTTC. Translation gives CASSISIVGGGEQYF. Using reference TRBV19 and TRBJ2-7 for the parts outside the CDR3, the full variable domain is DGGITQSPKYLFRKEGQNVTLSCEQNLNHDAMYWYRQDPGQGLRLIYYSQIVNDFQKGDIAEGYSVSREKKESFPLTVTSAQKNPTAFYLCASSISIVGGGEQYFGPGTRLTVT.

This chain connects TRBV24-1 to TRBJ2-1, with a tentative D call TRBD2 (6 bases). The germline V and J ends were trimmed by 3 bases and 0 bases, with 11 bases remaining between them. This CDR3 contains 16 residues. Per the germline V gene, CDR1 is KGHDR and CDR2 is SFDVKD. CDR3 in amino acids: CATSDVSGPSYNEQFF. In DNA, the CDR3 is TGTGCCACCAGTGATGTGAGCGGGCCCTCCTACAATGAGCAGTTCTTC.

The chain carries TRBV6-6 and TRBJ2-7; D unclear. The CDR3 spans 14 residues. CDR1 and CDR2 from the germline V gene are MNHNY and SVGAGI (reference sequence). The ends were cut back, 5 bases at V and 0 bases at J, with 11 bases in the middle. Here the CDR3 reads CASSPTLSSYEQYF. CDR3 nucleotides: TGTGCCAGCAGTCCCACATTAAGCTCCTACGAGCAGTACTTC.

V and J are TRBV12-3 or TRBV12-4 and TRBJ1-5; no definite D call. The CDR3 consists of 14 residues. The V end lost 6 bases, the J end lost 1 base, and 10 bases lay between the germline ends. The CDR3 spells CASSTQGSNQPQHF. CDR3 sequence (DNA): TGTGCCAGCAGCACACAAGGGAGCAATCAGCCCCAGCATTTT.

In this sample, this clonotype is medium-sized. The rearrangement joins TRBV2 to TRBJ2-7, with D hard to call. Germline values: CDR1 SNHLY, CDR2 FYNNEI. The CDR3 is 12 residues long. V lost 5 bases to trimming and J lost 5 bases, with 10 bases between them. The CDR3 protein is CASSSGVDEQYF. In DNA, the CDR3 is TGTGCCAGCAGTTCTGGGGTAGACGAGCAGTACTTC. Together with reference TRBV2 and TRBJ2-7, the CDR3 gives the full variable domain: EPEVTQTPSHQVTQMGQEVILRCVPISNHLYFYWYRQILGQKVEFLVSFYNNEISEKSEIFDDQFSVERPDGSNFTLKIRSTKLEDSAMYFCASSSGVDEQYFGPGTRLTVT.

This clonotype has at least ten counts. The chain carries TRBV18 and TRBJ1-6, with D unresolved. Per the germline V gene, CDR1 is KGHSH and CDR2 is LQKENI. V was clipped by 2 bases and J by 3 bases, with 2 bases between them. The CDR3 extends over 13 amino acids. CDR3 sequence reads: CASSPDYNSPLHF. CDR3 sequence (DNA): TGTGCCAGCTCACCAGACTATAATTCACCCCTCCACTTT.

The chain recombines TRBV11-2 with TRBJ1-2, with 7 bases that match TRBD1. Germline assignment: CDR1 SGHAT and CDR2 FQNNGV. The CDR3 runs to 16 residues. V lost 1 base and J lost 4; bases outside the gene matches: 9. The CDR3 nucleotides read TGTGCCAGCAGCTTAGCCCTACAGGGGAGTTCCTATGGCTACACCTTC. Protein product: CASSLALQGSSYGYTF. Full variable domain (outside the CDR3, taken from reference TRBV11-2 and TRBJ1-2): EAGVAQSPRYKIIEKRQSVAFWCNPISGHATLYWYQQILGQGPKLLIQFQNNGVVDDSQLPKDRFSAERLKGVDSTLKIQPAKLEDSAVYLCASSLALQGSSYGYTFGSGTRLTVV.

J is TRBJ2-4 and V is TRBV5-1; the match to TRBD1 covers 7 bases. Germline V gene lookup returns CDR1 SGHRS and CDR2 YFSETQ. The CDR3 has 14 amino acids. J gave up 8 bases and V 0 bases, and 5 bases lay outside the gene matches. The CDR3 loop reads CASSLGTGGDIQYF. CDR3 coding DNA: TGCGCCAGCAGCTTGGGGACAGGTGGGGACATTCAGTACTTC.

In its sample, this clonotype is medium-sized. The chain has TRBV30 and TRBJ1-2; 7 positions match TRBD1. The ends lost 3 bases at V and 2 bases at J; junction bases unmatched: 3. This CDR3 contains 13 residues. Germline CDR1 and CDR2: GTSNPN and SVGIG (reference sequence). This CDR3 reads CAWRTGKNYGYTF. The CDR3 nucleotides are TGTGCCTGGAGGACAGGGAAGAACTATGGCTACACCTTC.

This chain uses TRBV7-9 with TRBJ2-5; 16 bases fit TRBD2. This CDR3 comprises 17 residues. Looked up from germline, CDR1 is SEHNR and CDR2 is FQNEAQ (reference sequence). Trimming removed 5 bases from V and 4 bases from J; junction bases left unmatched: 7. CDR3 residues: CASSVGLAGGPGETQYF. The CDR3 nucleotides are TGTGCCAGCAGCGTGGGACTAGCGGGGGGGCCGGGAGAGACCCAGTACTTC.

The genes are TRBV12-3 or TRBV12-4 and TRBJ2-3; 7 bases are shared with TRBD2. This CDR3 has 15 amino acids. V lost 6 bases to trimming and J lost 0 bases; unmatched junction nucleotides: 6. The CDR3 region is CASSKLARSTDTQYF. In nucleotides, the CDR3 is TGTGCCAGCAGCAAACTAGCGCGGAGCACAGATACGCAGTATTTT.

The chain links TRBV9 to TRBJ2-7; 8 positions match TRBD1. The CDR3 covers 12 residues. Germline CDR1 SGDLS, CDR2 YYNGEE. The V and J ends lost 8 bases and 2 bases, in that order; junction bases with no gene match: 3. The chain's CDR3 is CASGQGPYEQYF. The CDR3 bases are TGTGCCAGTGGACAGGGACCCTACGAGCAGTACTTC.

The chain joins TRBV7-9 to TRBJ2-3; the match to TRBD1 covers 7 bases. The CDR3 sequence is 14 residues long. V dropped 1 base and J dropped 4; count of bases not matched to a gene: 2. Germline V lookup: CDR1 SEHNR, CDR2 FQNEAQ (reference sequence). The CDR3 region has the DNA TGTGCCAGCAGCTTAGGTCAGGGGGCAGATACGCAGTATTTT. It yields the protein CASSLGQGADTQYF.